This TCR beta chain was observed in a study of blood T cell repertoires in COVID-19. The protocol was immunoSEQ multiplex PCR, while the TCRdb copy is restricted to in-frame clones and leaves out a portion. The data show around 270,000 clones, roughly 90% seen once. Material: peripheral blood. This sequence was found in a man younger than 40 with acute or convalescent COVID-19.

The CDR3 protein is CASSLGAVGNQPQHF. The CDR3 DNA follows: TGCGCCAGCAGCTTGGGTGCAGTCGGCAATCAGCCCCAGCATTTT. The gene calls are TRBV5-1 and TRBJ1-5; no reliable D call. The CDR3 sequence is 15 residues long. Germline assignment: CDR1 SGHRS and CDR2 YFSETQ. V was shortened by 0 bases and J by 2 bases, with 9 bases between the two germline ends.